This T cell receptor (beta chain) derives from a study of blood T cell repertoires in COVID-19 (dated by TCRdb to the early 2020s). Background on the whole study: Collaborator samples came from the United States, Italy and Spain and covered acute and convalescent phases of COVID-19. HLA class I and class II types, where available, came from metadata supplied by the sample provider rather than from assay-based typing. Nearly every sample came with metadata listing a de-identified subject ID, COVID-19 status, age in years and sex. Deeply sampled blood TCRbeta repertoires from subjects exposed to, actively infected with, or recovered from COVID-19 were included in the dataset. The samples were drawn from two sources: the first 160 participants of the ongoing ImmuneRACE study, and 950 to 1,500 subjects contributed by 6 global collaborators. The repertoires were made available in a free public database intended to serve as a resource for research on the immune response to SARS-CoV-2. The prospective study material was composed of cDNA or gDNA derived from T cells, B-cell-depleted T cells, or PBMCs. What the work shows at the level of the full study, not this receptor alone: The quantity of clinical and demographic metadata differed by source and by participant and was supplied without curation.

With respect to this clone: Its recognized antigen is unknown. There are no base qualities to consult, and no much larger clone falls within one base.

Samples from volunteer blood donors who had recovered from COVID-19 were contributed by a second Seattle source. Each collaborating institution followed its own protocols to collect whole blood in K2EDTA tubes. For TCRbeta analysis, collaborators shipped samples in one of three forms: frozen whole blood, isolated PBMCs, or DNA extracted from either of those sample types. V is trimmed back by 5 bases and J by 13 bases, and the junction contains 10 bases that no gene match accounts for. Including the terminal cysteine and phenylalanine, the CDR3 comprises 13 residues. The sequence is cut down to CDR3 DNA, 39 bases in frame from base 1. The germline V gene gives CDR1 as SGHTA and CDR2 as FQGNSA. TCRbeta CDR3 regions were amplified from genomic DNA using the immunoSEQ Assay, a bias-controlled multiplex PCR. Per the authors' processing: The number of nucleated cells in each sample was estimated from the amplification of reference gene primers within the assay. To quantify the absolute abundance of each unique TCRbeta CDR3 rearrangement, sequence reads were collapsed and filtered. Productive Simpson clonality was computed per sample as the square root of Simpson's diversity index over productive rearrangements. In TCRdb, the immuneACCESS table is reduced to in-frame sequences with V and J assigned. These tables do not hold every clone; where another copy was compared, an unresolved V gene accounts for under half, and the others remain unexplained. That table supplies the V and J calls and clone size; D and trimming were determined from the DNA. Present in this sample are some 200,000 clones, around 82% of which were seen just once. Of the sample, approximately 2.9% falls within the top ten clones.

Recombination linked TRBV7-2 to TRBJ1-2, with 10 bases matching TRBD1. Sequenced material: peripheral blood. The TCR comes from a woman aged 25 to 45 who had recovered from COVID-19. The CDR3 protein is CASSPRTGGLGTF. The DNA sequence is TGTGCCAGCAGCCCGAGGACAGGGGGTCTTGGCACCTTC.